These T cell receptor beta chains were read from a single sample in a study of T cell changes during pregnancy in multiple sclerosis. Sequencing used immunoSEQ multiplex PCR; TCRdb keeps in-frame clones, though not all of them. There are about 39,000 clones in the sample; about nine tenths occur only once, and over 0.45% lies in the top ten. The specimen was CD4+ T cells from peripheral blood mononuclear cells, collected in the first trimester of pregnancy. The receptors were gathered from a female donor in good health, enrolled as a control in a pregnancy study. Each CDR3 is given with its conserved first and last residue. The order of the fields is J gene, V gene, clone size, D gene, CDR3 protein, CDR3 DNA. D genes are given only for firm matches. Not all rows give a size; the values are once, few, many and, for expanded clones, a class.

j_gene: TRBJ2-3; v_gene: TRBV18; abundance: -; d_gene: TRBD2; CDR3aa: CASSPLPAGGPTSTDTQYF; CDR3nt: TGTGCCAGCTCACCACTCCCAGCGGGGGGCCCAACTAGCACAGATACGCAGTATTTT
j_gene: TRBJ2-1; v_gene: TRBV18; abundance: once; d_gene: TRBD2; CDR3aa: CASSPDAREGLHEQFF; CDR3nt: TGTGCCAGCTCACCAGACGCCAGGGAGGGTTTACATGAGCAGTTCTTC
j_gene: TRBJ2-2; v_gene: TRBV11-3; abundance: few; d_gene: -; CDR3aa: CASSFRTGELFF; CDR3nt: TGTGCCAGCAGCTTTCGCACCGGGGAGCTGTTTTTT
j_gene: TRBJ1-2; v_gene: TRBV14; abundance: -; d_gene: -; CDR3aa: CASSQDSLSYGYTF; CDR3nt: TGTGCCAGCAGCCAGGACAGTTTGAGCTATGGCTACACCTTC
j_gene: TRBJ2-7; v_gene: TRBV18; abundance: -; d_gene: TRBD2; CDR3aa: CASSPGGNEQYF; CDR3nt: TGTGCCAGCTCACCGGGGGGGAACGAGCAGTACTTC
j_gene: TRBJ1-1; v_gene: TRBV11-2; abundance: -; d_gene: -; CDR3aa: CASTLTGQGTEAFF; CDR3nt: TGTGCCAGCACCCTGACAGGTCAAGGAACTGAAGCTTTCTTT
j_gene: TRBJ2-7; v_gene: TRBV18; abundance: -; d_gene: -; CDR3aa: CASSYQVRSPYNYEQYF; CDR3nt: TGTGCCAGCTCGTACCAGGTCCGGTCTCCTTATAACTACGAGCAGTACTTC
j_gene: TRBJ1-1; v_gene: TRBV7-2; abundance: -; d_gene: TRBD1; CDR3aa: CASSQQGGTEAFF; CDR3nt: TGTGCCAGCAGCCAACAGGGGGGAACTGAAGCTTTCTTT
j_gene: TRBJ2-3; v_gene: TRBV28; abundance: -; d_gene: TRBD2; CDR3aa: CASRDTRGETTDTQYF; CDR3nt: TGTGCCAGCAGGGACACCCGGGGGGAGACCACAGATACGCAGTATTTT
j_gene: TRBJ1-2; v_gene: TRBV5-1; abundance: -; d_gene: -; CDR3aa: CASSKIALQGSNYGYTF; CDR3nt: TGCGCCAGCAGCAAAATTGCCCTACAGGGCTCGAACTATGGCTACACCTTC
j_gene: TRBJ2-3; v_gene: TRBV11-3; abundance: -; d_gene: -; CDR3aa: CASSLGRGPTDTQYF; CDR3nt: TGTGCCAGCAGCTTGGGGCGGGGGCCCACAGATACGCAGTATTTT
j_gene: TRBJ1-6; v_gene: TRBV7-3; abundance: -; d_gene: -; CDR3aa: CASSLDSQNSPLHF; CDR3nt: TGTGCCAGCAGCTTAGACAGTCAGAATTCACCCCTCCACTTT
j_gene: TRBJ2-2; v_gene: TRBV4-3; abundance: -; d_gene: TRBD1; CDR3aa: CASSQGGQGAVTGELFF; CDR3nt: TGCGCCAGCAGCCAAGGGGGACAGGGGGCGGTCACCGGGGAGCTGTTTTTT
j_gene: TRBJ1-1; v_gene: TRBV4-3; abundance: -; d_gene: -; CDR3aa: CASSQDGGSNTEAFF; CDR3nt: TGCGCCAGCAGCCAAGATGGCGGGTCCAACACTGAAGCTTTCTTT
j_gene: TRBJ1-5; v_gene: TRBV29-1; abundance: -; d_gene: TRBD1; CDR3aa: CSVGTGAYRPQHF; CDR3nt: TGCAGCGTGGGGACAGGGGCTTATCGGCCCCAGCATTTT
j_gene: TRBJ1-2; v_gene: TRBV30; abundance: -; d_gene: -; CDR3aa: CAWSVPQDGVGYTF; CDR3nt: TGTGCCTGGAGTGTACCTCAGGACGGGGTTGGCTACACCTTC
j_gene: TRBJ2-5; v_gene: TRBV7-2; abundance: -; d_gene: TRBD2; CDR3aa: CASRPTSMETQYF; CDR3nt: TGTGCCAGCAGACCGACTAGCATGGAGACCCAGTACTTC
j_gene: TRBJ1-4; v_gene: TRBV11-2; abundance: -; d_gene: TRBD1; CDR3aa: CASSSNPTTGSLFF; CDR3nt: TGTGCCAGCAGCTCAAACCCAACGACAGGGTCACTGTTTTTT
j_gene: TRBJ1-4; v_gene: TRBV29-1; abundance: -; d_gene: TRBD1; CDR3aa: CSARQGGEKLFF; CDR3nt: TGCAGCGCAAGACAGGGCGGCGAAAAACTGTTTTTT
j_gene: TRBJ2-1; v_gene: TRBV2; abundance: -; d_gene: -; CDR3aa: CASRDGALNEQFF; CDR3nt: TGTGCCAGCAGAGATGGGGCCCTGAATGAGCAGTTCTTC
j_gene: TRBJ1-2; v_gene: TRBV19; abundance: -; d_gene: TRBD1; CDR3aa: CASQKGANYGYTF; CDR3nt: TGTGCCAGTCAAAAGGGGGCGAACTATGGCTACACCTTC